A selection of T cell receptor beta chains follows, all from one sample in a study of OX40 agonist ivuxolimab in advanced cancers. Clones were read by immunoSEQ multiplex PCR, and TCRdb kept only the in-frame ones, dropping some. The repertoire has approximately 76,000 clones, 85% to 95% of them found once; the top ten carry 9.5% to 11%. Sequences were derived from CD4+ or CD8+ T cells sorted from blood, sampled in a trial of the OX40 agonist ivuxolimab. These receptors were collected from an adult with an advanced solid tumor such as melanoma, head and neck, liver or kidney cancer. Both conserved end residues are part of each CDR3. Fields, in order: CDR3 length, D gene, V gene, J gene, clone size, CDR3 DNA, CDR3 protein. The D gene is left open where the match is weak. A clone size is listed for some rows: how often the clone was seen (once, few, many), or a class if it is expanded.

length: 15
D: NA
V: TRBV6-5
J: TRBJ2-7
size: NA
DNA: TGTGCCAGCAGTTACTCACGGGTTGGCACCTACGAGCAGTACTTC
CDR3: CASSYSRVGTYEQYF

length: 14
D: NA
V: TRBV2
J: TRBJ1-2
size: NA
DNA: TGTGCCAGCAGAGATCCGGACAAAGGCTATGGCTACACCTTC
CDR3: CASRDPDKGYGYTF

length: 17
D: TRBD2
V: TRBV4-1
J: TRBJ2-1
size: NA
DNA: TGCGCCAGCAGCCTGGCTCCCGGGACTAGCGGGAGGCCAGGGCAGTTCTTC
CDR3: CASSLAPGTSGRPGQFF

length: 11
D: NA
V: TRBV20-1
J: TRBJ2-7
size: NA
DNA: TGCAGTGGATTAGCTGTGGCCGAGCAGTACTTC
CDR3: CSGLAVAEQYF

length: 16
D: TRBD1
V: TRBV4-3
J: TRBJ2-1
size: once
DNA: TGCGCCAGCAGCCAAGATCGGGGGACAGGGGCAATAGAGCAGTTCTTC
CDR3: CASSQDRGTGAIEQFF

length: 14
D: NA
V: TRBV7-9
J: TRBJ2-1
size: NA
DNA: TGTGCCAACGGAATGGGAGGCGATTACAATGAGCAGTTCTTC
CDR3: CANGMGGDYNEQFF

length: 14
D: TRBD1
V: TRBV27
J: TRBJ1-2
size: once
DNA: TGTGCCAGCAGCCGGACAGGGGGCTTTGATGGCTACACCTTC
CDR3: CASSRTGGFDGYTF

length: 15
D: NA
V: TRBV13
J: TRBJ2-2
size: NA
DNA: TGTGCCAGCAGCTTAGCCCGACAGCAAACCGGGGAGCTGTTTTTT
CDR3: CASSLARQQTGELFF

length: 15
D: TRBD1
V: TRBV7-6
J: TRBJ2-1
size: NA
DNA: TGTGCCAGCAGCTTAGTTCAGGGGGCTAAGGATGAGCAGTTCTTC
CDR3: CASSLVQGAKDEQFF

length: 17
D: TRBD2
V: TRBV6-1
J: TRBJ2-1
size: many
DNA: TGTGCCAGCAGTGCACTAGCGGGAGGGGATTCTTACAATGAGCAGTTCTTC
CDR3: CASSALAGGDSYNEQFF

length: 18
D: TRBD2
V: TRBV4-3
J: TRBJ2-3
size: NA
DNA: TGCGCCAGCAGCCAAGATTCAACTAGCGGGACCGCCACAGATACGCAGTATTTT
CDR3: CASSQDSTSGTATDTQYF

length: 16
D: TRBD1
V: TRBV7-3
J: TRBJ1-1
size: NA
DNA: TGTGCCAGCAGCTTACCCGAGACAGGGGGGATCACTGAAGCTTTCTTT
CDR3: CASSLPETGGITEAFF

length: 13
D: NA
V: TRBV7-2
J: TRBJ2-1
size: large
DNA: TGTGCCAGCAGCCCCTCTCTCCCGGATGAGCAGTTCTTC
CDR3: CASSPSLPDEQFF

length: 15
D: NA
V: TRBV6-1
J: TRBJ1-2
size: NA
DNA: TGTGCCAGCAGTGAACGGCAGGTTTTTAACTATGGCTACACCTTC
CDR3: CASSERQVFNYGYTF

length: 16
D: TRBD2
V: TRBV6-1
J: TRBJ2-7
size: NA
DNA: TGTGCCAGCAGTGACGGAGGCGGGAGGGCGTCCTACGAGCAGTACTTC
CDR3: CASSDGGGRASYEQYF

length: 14
D: NA
V: TRBV6-5
J: TRBJ2-7
size: NA
DNA: TGTGCCAGCAGTTTGGCGGGGACGTTCAACGAGCAGTACTTC
CDR3: CASSLAGTFNEQYF

length: 13
D: NA
V: TRBV4-2
J: TRBJ1-2
size: NA
DNA: TGTGCCAGCAGTCAGAGACAGCTTTATGGCTACACCTTC
CDR3: CASSQRQLYGYTF

length: 16
D: TRBD1
V: TRBV6-6
J: TRBJ1-2
size: NA
DNA: TGTGCCAGCAGTTACCTAATTCTGACAGGGGGCGAAGGCTACACCTTC
CDR3: CASSYLILTGGEGYTF

length: 15
D: NA
V: TRBV9
J: TRBJ1-3
size: NA
DNA: TGTGCCAGCAGCGTAGACAGGACGTCTGGAAACACCATATATTTT
CDR3: CASSVDRTSGNTIYF

length: 16
D: NA
V: TRBV10-3
J: TRBJ1-1
size: NA
DNA: TGTGCCATCAGTGGTAGGGATGGGCTGCTGAACACTGAAGCTTTCTTT
CDR3: CAISGRDGLLNTEAFF

length: 16
D: TRBD2
V: TRBV5-4
J: TRBJ2-3
size: NA
DNA: TGTGCCAGCAGCTTGACTAGCGGCTCGAACACAGATACGCAGTATTTT
CDR3: CASSLTSGSNTDTQYF

length: 12
D: NA
V: TRBV7-9
J: TRBJ2-5
size: NA
DNA: TGTGCCAGCAGTGCCGGCGCAGAGACCCAGTACTTC
CDR3: CASSAGAETQYF

length: 15
D: NA
V: TRBV6-5
J: TRBJ2-1
size: NA
DNA: TGTGCCAGCAGTATACTAGGGGGCTCCTACAATGAGCAGTTCTTC
CDR3: CASSILGGSYNEQFF

length: 15
D: TRBD2
V: TRBV15
J: TRBJ2-1
size: NA
DNA: TGTGCCACCAGCAAAGCGGGAGCAAGTTTGGGTGAGCAGTTCTTC
CDR3: CATSKAGASLGEQFF

length: 14
D: NA
V: TRBV7-8
J: TRBJ2-7
size: NA
DNA: TGTGCCAGCAGCCGCCTTTTGGGGGGCTACGAGCAGTACTTC
CDR3: CASSRLLGGYEQYF

length: 15
D: NA
V: TRBV6-1
J: TRBJ2-7
size: NA
DNA: TGTGCCAGCAGTGGGGGGTACCCCAGACCTTACGAGCAGTACTTC
CDR3: CASSGGYPRPYEQYF

length: 15
D: NA
V: TRBV7-9
J: TRBJ1-6
size: NA
DNA: TGTGCCAGCAGCTTAGTTCAGGGCATGAATTCACCCCTCCACTTT
CDR3: CASSLVQGMNSPLHF

length: 13
D: NA
V: TRBV19
J: TRBJ1-2
size: NA
DNA: TGTGCCAGTAGGCACCCCGGGACTCCTCTCTACACCTTC
CDR3: CASRHPGTPLYTF

length: 11
D: NA
V: TRBV10-3
J: TRBJ2-7
size: few
DNA: TGTGCCACCTCCAGTACATACGAGCAGTACTTC
CDR3: CATSSTYEQYF

length: 12
D: NA
V: TRBV15
J: TRBJ2-1
size: NA
DNA: TGTGCCACCAGCCCCGAGTACAATGAGCAGTTCTTC
CDR3: CATSPEYNEQFF

length: 15
D: TRBD2
V: TRBV9
J: TRBJ2-7
size: NA
DNA: TGTGCCAGCAGCCCGCTAGCGGGAGGGCCCCACGAGCAGTACTTC
CDR3: CASSPLAGGPHEQYF

length: 16
D: NA
V: TRBV28
J: TRBJ1-5
size: NA
DNA: TGTGCCAGCAGTTCTCTGGCGGACCCGAGAAATCAGCCCCAGCATTTT
CDR3: CASSSLADPRNQPQHF

length: 15
D: NA
V: TRBV19
J: TRBJ1-1
size: NA
DNA: TGTGCCAGTAGTAGTAGGGGGGAGGTTAACACTGAAGCTTTCTTT
CDR3: CASSSRGEVNTEAFF

length: 12
D: NA
V: TRBV7-6
J: TRBJ2-1
size: NA
DNA: TGTGCCAGCAGCTCCGCCCGCAATGAGCAGTTCTTC
CDR3: CASSSARNEQFF

length: 13
D: NA
V: TRBV9
J: TRBJ2-2
size: NA
DNA: TGTGCCAGCAGCCCGACCAGCACCGGGGAGCTGTTTTTT
CDR3: CASSPTSTGELFF

length: 14
D: TRBD2
V: TRBV28
J: TRBJ2-7
size: NA
DNA: TGTGCCAGCAGTTCCGGGACTAGCGGATACGAGCAGTACTTC
CDR3: CASSSGTSGYEQYF

length: 13
D: NA
V: TRBV19
J: TRBJ1-2
size: NA
DNA: TGTGCCAGTAGTCCTTCGGAGGGGTATGGCTACACCTTC
CDR3: CASSPSEGYGYTF

length: 13
D: NA
V: TRBV30
J: TRBJ2-5
size: NA
DNA: TGTGCCTGGAGAAACCCGCCGCAAGAGACCCAGTACTTC
CDR3: CAWRNPPQETQYF

length: 14
D: NA
V: TRBV7-3
J: TRBJ2-5
size: NA
DNA: TGTGCCAGCAGCTTAGCTGATACCAGAGAGACCCAGTACTTC
CDR3: CASSLADTRETQYF

length: 13
D: TRBD2
V: TRBV27
J: TRBJ2-7
size: NA
DNA: TGTGCCAGCAGTTGGACTAGCTCTAGGGAGCAGTACTTC
CDR3: CASSWTSSREQYF

length: 17
D: TRBD1
V: TRBV7-9
J: TRBJ2-7
size: NA
DNA: TGTGCCAGCAGCTCAACCGATGGACAGGGGGCGCGAGCCGAGCAGTACTTC
CDR3: CASSSTDGQGARAEQYF

length: 16
D: TRBD2
V: TRBV18
J: TRBJ2-3
size: NA
DNA: TGTGCCAGCTCCCTGGTCGTAGCGGGAGTGTCAGATACGCAGTATTTT
CDR3: CASSLVVAGVSDTQYF

length: 12
D: NA
V: TRBV7-9
J: TRBJ2-1
size: NA
DNA: TGTGCCAGCAGCTTAGCGGTTAATGAGCAGTTCTTC
CDR3: CASSLAVNEQFF

length: 14
D: NA
V: TRBV27
J: TRBJ2-2
size: NA
DNA: TGTGCCAGCAGTCCCGGACGGAACACCGGGGAGCTGTTTTTT
CDR3: CASSPGRNTGELFF